The 27 T cell receptor beta chains below were found in one sample sequenced in a study of shared clonotypes between healthy human individuals. Some clones are missing from TCRdb's copy, which holds only in-frame ones; the method was immunoSEQ multiplex PCR. The table records some 92,000 clones, around 47% of them present only once. Sequenced sample: PBMCs. Every receptor here comes from a woman aged 40 to 50 in good health. Some clones in this sample may be carry-over from other donors' samples.

In this sample, this clone turned up many times. The rearrangement uses TRBV30 and TRBJ1-1; D is ambiguous. Germline loops: CDR1 GTSNPN, CDR2 SVGIG (reference sequence). The CDR3 sequence is 12 residues long. V lost 5 bases and J lost 1, with 8 bases in between. CDR3 loop: CAWAPGNTEAFF. The CDR3 coding sequence is TGTGCCTGGGCCCCGGGGAACACTGAAGCTTTCTTT.

The V and J genes are TRBV10-3 and TRBJ2-3; 10 bases match TRBD2. V was pared by 6 bases and J by 1 base, with 7 bases of the junction left unmatched. Germline CDR1 and CDR2: ENHRY and SYGVKD. CDR3 size: 16 residues. Here the CDR3 DNA reads TGTGCCATCAGCTTAGGGACTAGCGTGGGCACAGATACGCAGTATTTT. Its protein product is CAISLGTSVGTDTQYF.

The chain combines TRBV2 with TRBJ1-4; 8 bases line up with TRBD1. The CDR3 covers 14 residues. With V trimmed by 6 bases and J by 5 bases, 5 bases remained unmatched. Germline assignment: CDR1 SNHLY and CDR2 FYNNEI. CDR3 nucleotides: TGTGCCAGCAGGGCAGGGGGCAGCAATGAAAAACTGTTTTTT. It specifies CASRAGGSNEKLFF. Based on the CDR3 plus reference TRBV2 and TRBJ1-4, the full variable domain is EPEVTQTPSHQVTQMGQEVILRCVPISNHLYFYWYRQILGQKVEFLVSFYNNEISEKSEIFDDQFSVERPDGSNFTLKIRSTKLEDSAMYFCASRAGGSNEKLFFGSGTQLSVL.

This rearrangement joins TRBV18 to TRBJ2-2; D might be TRBD1 or TRBD2, each matching 5 bases. The length of the CDR3 is 14 residues. Germline V gene sequence: CDR1 KGHSH, CDR2 LQKENI. V lost 4 bases to trimming and J lost 4 bases, with 10 bases between them. This chain's CDR3 is CASSRGTFTGELFF. Here the CDR3 DNA reads TGTGCCAGCTCACGAGGGACGTTCACCGGGGAGCTGTTTTTT.

This CDR3 is CAWSGSVRRQAVSGANVLTF. Here the CDR3 DNA reads TGTGCCTGGAGTGGTTCAGTTCGCCGACAAGCAGTCTCTGGGGCCAACGTCCTGACTTTC. This sequence joins TRBV30 and TRBJ2-6; no firm D call. The CDR3 covers 20 residues. CDR1 is GTSNPN and CDR2 is SVGIG in the germline V gene (reference sequence). V was clipped by 1 base and J by 0 bases, with 22 bases between them. The complete variable domain, with remaining parts taken from reference TRBV30 and TRBJ2-6, reads SQTIHQWPATLVQPVGSPLSLECTVEGTSNPNLYWYRQAAGRGLQLLFYSVGIGQISSEVPQNLSASRPQDRQFILSSKKLLLSDSGFYLCAWSGSVRRQAVSGANVLTFGAGSRLTVL.

Concerning this clone itself: It may be a read error: a sequence one base away is much more abundant. Other nucleotide sequences from this sample produce the same CDR3. V gene TRBV30 combines with J gene TRBJ1-2; 8 nucleotides align to TRBD1. The CDR3 loop spans 13 amino acids. Germline CDR1 GTSNPN, CDR2 SVGIG (reference sequence). The DNA for the CDR3 is TGCGCCTGCCATCCAGACAGGGGACATGGCTACACCTTC. This sequence encodes CACHPDRGHGYTF.

In its sample, this clone was seen a few times. This rearrangement joins TRBV4-2 to TRBJ2-5; D gene uncertain. The CDR3 spans 14 residues. With 1 base removed from V and 5 bases from J, the gap between germline ends came to 11 bases. From germline, CDR1 is LGHNA and CDR2 YNFKEQ. CDR3 amino acids: CASSQGVSRETQYF. The DNA for the CDR3 is TGTGCCAGCAGCCAAGGGGTTAGCCGCGAGACCCAGTACTTC.

This clone was seen repeatedly, ten times or more. The chain employs TRBV2 and TRBJ2-2; 8 bases agree with TRBD2. CDR1 is SNHLY and CDR2 is FYNNEI in the germline V gene. V trimming: 5 bases; J trimming: 3 bases; junction bases outside the gene matches: 5. This CDR3 region has 15 residues. As DNA, the CDR3 is TGTGCCAGCAGTCCAACTAGCGGCGACACCGGGGAGCTGTTTTTT. Translated: CASSPTSGDTGELFF.

This clone was counted only a few times. The J gene is TRBJ1-2, the V gene TRBV7-9; D gene ambiguous. Germline V lookup: CDR1 SEHNR, CDR2 FQNEAQ (reference sequence). The length of the CDR3 is 16 residues. V lost 2 bases and J 6 bases, leaving 19 bases between the germline ends. As DNA, the CDR3 is TGTGCCAGCAGCTTATCCAGGCGCTCTGCCGTGGATGGCTACACCTTC. Its translation is CASSLSRRSAVDGYTF. Looking up the rest from reference TRBV7-9 and TRBJ1-2 gives the full variable domain: DTGVSQNPRHKITKRGQNVTFRCDPISEHNRLYWYRQTLGQGPEFLTYFQNEAQLEKSRLLSDRFSAERPKGSFSTLEIQRTEQGDSAMYLCASSLSRRSAVDGYTFGSGTRLTVV.

This clone was seen more than once but under ten times. The V call is TRBV20-1, the J call TRBJ2-5; a weak D match, TRBD1 (6 bases). This CDR3 is 11 amino acids long. Germline CDR1 DFQATT, CDR2 SNEGSKA (reference sequence). Trimming shortened V by 6 bases and J by 5 bases, and 10 bases separated the two germline ends. In nucleotides, the CDR3 is TGCAGTGCAAACAGGGCGGAGACCCAGTACTTC. It specifies CSANRAETQYF.

As for this clone: Given a far larger clone just one base away, this is likely a sequencing read error. This rearrangement joins TRBV7-3 to TRBJ2-1; D gene uncertain. The CDR3 contains 12 residues. Germline V gene sequence: CDR1 SGHTA, CDR2 FQGTGA. The V end was cut by 2 bases, the J end by 9 bases, with 8 bases between. For the CDR3, the DNA is TGTGCCAGCAGCTTAGGGCCCACTGAGCAGTTCTTC. Its translation is CASSLGPTEQFF.

This rearrangement joins TRBV28 to TRBJ2-7; a weak D match, TRBD2 (6 bases). The CDR3 sequence is 14 residues long. From germline, CDR1 is MDHEN and CDR2 SYDVKM. V lost 6 bases and J lost 5, with 17 bases in between. The CDR3: CASSLFGTRHEQYF. DNA for the CDR3: TGTGCCAGCAGCCTCTTTGGGACTCGCCACGAGCAGTACTTC.

This clone was detected ten times or more. The chain is built from TRBV7-9 and TRBJ2-6; D unresolved. Trimming took off 5 bases at V and 2 bases at J, with 16 bases between the two ends. The CDR3 spans 17 residues. The germline CDR1 and CDR2 sequences are SEHNR and FQNEAQ (reference sequence). CDR3 sequence (DNA): TGTGCCAGCAGCGTCCGTCAGGCATGGGCTGGGGCCAACGTCCTGACTTTC. Translation gives CASSVRQAWAGANVLTF.

This clone was counted a single time. The CDR3 DNA sequence: TGTGCCAGCAAACTAGCGGGAGGGCAGTACTTC. Its translation: CASKLAGGQYF. The chain uses TRBV2 and TRBJ2-5; TRBD2 agrees at 13 bases. The CDR3 is made up of 11 amino acids. Per germline, CDR1 SNHLY and CDR2 FYNNEI. With 7 bases clipped from V and 11 bases from J, the junction kept 1 base outside the gene matches.

The rearrangement links TRBV14 to TRBJ2-5; no reliable D call. Germline V gene sequence: CDR1 SGHDN, CDR2 FVKESK. Trimming removed 3 bases at V and 1 base at J, with 18 bases between. This CDR3 is 17 amino acids long. CDR3 coding DNA: TGTGCCAGCAGCCAGAGAAGGAGAGGCCCGACCCAAGAGACCCAGTACTTC. This sequence encodes CASSQRRRGPTQETQYF.

The chain has TRBV4-1 and TRBJ2-1; D possibly uses TRBD1 or TRBD2 (5 bases each). From germline, CDR1 is MGHRA and CDR2 YSYEKL. The germline V and J ends were trimmed by 2 bases and 0 bases, with 11 bases remaining between them. CDR3 size: 16 residues. The CDR3 loop reads CASSQIGAHSYNEQFF. CDR3 sequence (DNA): TGCGCCAGCAGCCAAATCGGGGCTCACTCCTACAATGAGCAGTTCTTC.

This chain uses TRBV2 with TRBJ2-4; D might be TRBD2 (5 bases). V shed 3 bases and J shed 0 bases, with 12 bases lying between them. CDR3 length equals 16 residues. Germline V lookup: CDR1 SNHLY, CDR2 FYNNEI. For the CDR3, the DNA is TGTGCCAGCAGTGATCGACGTGGACTAGCCAAAAACATTCAGTACTTC. Residues: CASSDRRGLAKNIQYF.

A word on this clone: The likely explanation is a read error, given a far larger clone one base away. The genes are TRBV15 and TRBJ2-2; D unclear. In germline, CDR1 is LNHNV, CDR2 YYDKDF (reference sequence). There are 12 residues in the CDR3. CDR3 in amino acids: CVTSTAASGLFF. CDR3 sequence (DNA): TGTGTCACCAGTACTGCCGCTTCGGGTCTGTTTTTT.

The CDR3 DNA is TGCGCCAGCAGTGTTGGCGGGACTAGCGGATACAATGAGCAGTTCTTC. Translation gives CASSVGGTSGYNEQFF. The rearrangement links TRBV10-1 to TRBJ2-1, with 11 bases identical to TRBD2. The CDR3 totals 16 residues. Germline V gene data show CDR1 as WNHNN and CDR2 as SYGVQD (reference sequence). Losses at the gene ends were 4 bases for V and 4 bases for J; bases not matched to a gene: 6.

This clone has only one observation. The V call is TRBV18, the J call TRBJ2-7; 8 positions agree with TRBD1. Germline CDR1 is KGHSH and CDR2 is LQKENI. V shed 1 base and J 0 bases; nucleotides not matched to a gene: 5. CDR3 length: 16 amino acids. The CDR3 sequence is CASSPLDQGASYEQYF. The CDR3 coding sequence is TGTGCCAGCTCACCACTTGACCAGGGGGCCTCCTACGAGCAGTACTTC.

Ten or more counts support this clone. CDR3: CASSQDSGAAYEQYF. The CDR3 coding sequence is TGTGCCAGCAGCCAAGATAGCGGAGCGGCCTACGAGCAGTACTTC. The chain couples TRBV4-2 to TRBJ2-7; D may be TRBD2 (6 bases). CDR3 length equals 15 residues. V lost 0 bases, J lost 2 bases, and 11 bases lay in between. Looked up from germline, CDR1 is LGHNA and CDR2 is YNFKEQ.

This sequence joins TRBV25-1 and TRBJ2-3; 9 nucleotides match TRBD2. Trimming removed 4 bases from V and 1 base from J; junction bases left unmatched: 6. The CDR3 sequence is 16 residues long. Per the germline V gene, CDR1 is MGHDK and CDR2 is SYGVNS. In DNA, the CDR3 is TGTGCCAGCAGTGCCCGACTAGCGGCCCGCACAGATACGCAGTATTTT. This gives the protein CASSARLAARTDTQYF.

There are many counts of this clone. The same CDR3 is also encoded by other DNA sequences in this sample. This chain connects TRBV5-1 to TRBJ2-1; D is possibly TRBD2 (5 bases). In germline, CDR1 is SGHRS, CDR2 YFSETQ. V lost 0 bases to trimming and J lost 0 bases, with 7 bases between them. CDR3 length: 15 amino acids. CDR3 in DNA: TGCGCCAGCAGCTTGGCGAGGGCCTCCTACAATGAGCAGTTCTTC. Translated: CASSLARASYNEQFF.

Points on this clone: This may stem from a read error, because a much larger clone lies one nucleotide away. The chain employs TRBV4-3 and TRBJ2-5, with D perhaps being TRBD1 or TRBD2 (5 bases each). The J call may be incorrect, as the DNA end agrees better with TRBJ2-7. The CDR3 totals 13 residues. Per germline, CDR1 LGHNA and CDR2 YSLEER. The CDR3 DNA follows: TGCGCCAGCAGAAGGGACCTCAATTCCGAGCAGTACTTC. This codes for CASRRDLNSEQYF.

This clone was seen more than once but under ten times. The rearrangement joins TRBV5-6 to TRBJ2-1, with 13 bases identical to TRBD2. This CDR3 comprises 16 residues. Per the germline V gene, CDR1 is SGHDT and CDR2 is YYEEEE. V lost 4 bases and J lost 3; bases outside the gene matches: 4. The CDR3 sequence: CASSPGLAGVYNEQFF. CDR3 coding DNA: TGTGCCAGCAGCCCCGGACTAGCGGGGGTCTACAATGAGCAGTTCTTC.

As regards this clone: With a far larger clone one base away, a read error is the likely cause. The chain is built from TRBV5-6 and TRBJ2-5, with D hard to call. This CDR3 comprises 13 residues. CDR1 and CDR2 (germline): SGHDT, YYEEEE. CDR3 sequence: CTSSLPAQETQYF. In nucleotides, the CDR3 is TGTACCAGCAGCTTGCCAGCGCAAGAGACCCAGTACTTC.

V usage is TRBV27 and J usage is TRBJ1-4; weak D call: TRBD1 (6 bases). Looked up from germline, CDR1 is MNHEY and CDR2 is SMNVEV (reference sequence). Trimming shortened V by 4 bases and J by 3 bases, and 9 bases separated the two germline ends. The CDR3 has 14 amino acids. CDR3 amino acids: CASSSRGANEKLFF. The CDR3 DNA sequence: TGTGCCAGCAGTTCCAGGGGAGCTAATGAAAAACTGTTTTTT.